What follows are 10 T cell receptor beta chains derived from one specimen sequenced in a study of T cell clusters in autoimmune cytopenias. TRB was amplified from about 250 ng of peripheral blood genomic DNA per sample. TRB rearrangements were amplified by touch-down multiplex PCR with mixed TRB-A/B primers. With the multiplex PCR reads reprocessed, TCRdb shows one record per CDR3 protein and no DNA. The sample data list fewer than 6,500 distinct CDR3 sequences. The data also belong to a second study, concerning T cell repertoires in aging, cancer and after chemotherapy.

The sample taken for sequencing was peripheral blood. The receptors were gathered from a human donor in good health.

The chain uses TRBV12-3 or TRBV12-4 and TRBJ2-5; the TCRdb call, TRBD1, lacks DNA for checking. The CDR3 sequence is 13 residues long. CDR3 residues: CASSRQAQETQYF.

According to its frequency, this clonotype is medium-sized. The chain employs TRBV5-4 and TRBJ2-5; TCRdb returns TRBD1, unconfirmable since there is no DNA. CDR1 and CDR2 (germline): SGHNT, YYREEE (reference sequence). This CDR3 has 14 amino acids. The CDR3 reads CASSSGTGQETQYF.

The CDR3 is CSVIRDRAPYEQYF. The chain carries TRBV29-1 and TRBJ2-7; TCRdb names TRBD1, which stays unverified in the absence of DNA. Germline V lookup: CDR1 SQVTM, CDR2 ANQGSEA. The CDR3 spans 14 residues.

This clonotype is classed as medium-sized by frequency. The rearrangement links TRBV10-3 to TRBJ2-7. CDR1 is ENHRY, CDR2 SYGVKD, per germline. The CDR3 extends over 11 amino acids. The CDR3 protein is CAISENYEQYF.

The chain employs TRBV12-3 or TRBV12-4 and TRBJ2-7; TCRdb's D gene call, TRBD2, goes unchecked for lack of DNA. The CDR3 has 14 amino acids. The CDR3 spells CASSLLAGAEEQYF.

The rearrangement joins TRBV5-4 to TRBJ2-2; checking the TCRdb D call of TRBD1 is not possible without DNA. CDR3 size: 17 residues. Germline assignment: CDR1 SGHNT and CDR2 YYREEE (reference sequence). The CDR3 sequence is CASSLDRGTGNTGELFF. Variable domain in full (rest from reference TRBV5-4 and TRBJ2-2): ETGVTQSPTHLIKTRGQQVTLRCSSQSGHNTVSWYQQALGQGPQFIFQYYREEENGRGNFPPRFSGLQFPNYSSELNVNALELDDSALYLCASSLDRGTGNTGELFFGEGSRLTVL.

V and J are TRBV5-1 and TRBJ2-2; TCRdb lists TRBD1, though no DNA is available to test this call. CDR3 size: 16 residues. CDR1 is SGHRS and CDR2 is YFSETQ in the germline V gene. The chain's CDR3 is CASSLAGGTGTGELFF.

This CDR3 reads CASRGTGTNYGYTF. J is TRBJ1-2 and V is TRBV5-6; TCRdb selects TRBD1, and the lack of DNA leaves this call unchecked. CDR1 is SGHDT, CDR2 YYEEEE, per germline. The CDR3 spans 14 residues. Variable domain in full (rest from reference TRBV5-6 and TRBJ1-2): DAGVTQSPTHLIKTRGQQVTLRCSPKSGHDTVSWYQQALGQGPQFIFQYYEEEERQRGNFPDRFSGHQFPNYSSELNVNALLLGDSALYLCASRGTGTNYGYTFGSGTRLTVV.

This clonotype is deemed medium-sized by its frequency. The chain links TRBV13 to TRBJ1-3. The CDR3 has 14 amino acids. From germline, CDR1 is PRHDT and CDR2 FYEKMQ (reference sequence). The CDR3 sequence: CASSLGGFGNTIYF.

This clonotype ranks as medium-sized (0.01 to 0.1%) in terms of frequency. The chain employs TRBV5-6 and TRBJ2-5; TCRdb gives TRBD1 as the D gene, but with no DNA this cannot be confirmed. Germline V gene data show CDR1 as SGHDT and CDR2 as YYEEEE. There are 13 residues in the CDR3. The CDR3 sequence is CASIRTGEGTQYF.